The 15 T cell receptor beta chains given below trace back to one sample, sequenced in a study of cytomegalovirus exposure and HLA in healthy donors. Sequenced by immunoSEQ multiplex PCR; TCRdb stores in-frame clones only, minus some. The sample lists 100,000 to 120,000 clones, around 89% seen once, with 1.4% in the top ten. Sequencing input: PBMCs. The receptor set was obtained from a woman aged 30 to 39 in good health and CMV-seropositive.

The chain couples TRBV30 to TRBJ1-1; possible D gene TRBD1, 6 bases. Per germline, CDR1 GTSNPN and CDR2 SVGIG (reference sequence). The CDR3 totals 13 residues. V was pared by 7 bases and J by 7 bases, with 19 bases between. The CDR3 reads CALGVTGYGEAFF. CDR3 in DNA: TGTGCCTTGGGGGTCACAGGGTATGGTGAAGCTTTCTTT.

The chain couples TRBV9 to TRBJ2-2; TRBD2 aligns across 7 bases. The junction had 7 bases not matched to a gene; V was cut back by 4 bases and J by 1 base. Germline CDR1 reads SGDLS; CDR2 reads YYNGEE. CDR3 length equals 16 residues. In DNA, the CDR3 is TGTGCCAGCAGCTTAAGACTAGCCCTGAACACCGGGGAGCTGTTTTTT. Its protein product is CASSLRLALNTGELFF.

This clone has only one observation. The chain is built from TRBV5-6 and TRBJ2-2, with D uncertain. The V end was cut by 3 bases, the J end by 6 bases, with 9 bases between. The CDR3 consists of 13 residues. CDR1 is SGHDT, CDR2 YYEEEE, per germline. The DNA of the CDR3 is TGTGCCAGCAGCTCCCTAGGCCCCGGGGAGCTGTTTTTT. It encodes CASSSLGPGELFF.

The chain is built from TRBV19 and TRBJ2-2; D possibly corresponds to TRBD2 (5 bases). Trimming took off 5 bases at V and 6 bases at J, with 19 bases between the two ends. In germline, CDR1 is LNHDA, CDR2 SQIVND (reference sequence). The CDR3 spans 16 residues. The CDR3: CASSPRGLSDAGELFF. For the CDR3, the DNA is TGTGCCAGTAGTCCCCGAGGACTCTCCGACGCCGGGGAGCTGTTTTTT.

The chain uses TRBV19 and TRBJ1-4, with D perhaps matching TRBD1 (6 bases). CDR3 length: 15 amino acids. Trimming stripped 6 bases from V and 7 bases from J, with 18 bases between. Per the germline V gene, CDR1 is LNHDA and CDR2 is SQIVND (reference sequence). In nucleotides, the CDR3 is TGTGCCAGTAGCAACCCAGGGGAGGGTGGTGAAAAACTGTTTTTT. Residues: CASSNPGEGGEKLFF.

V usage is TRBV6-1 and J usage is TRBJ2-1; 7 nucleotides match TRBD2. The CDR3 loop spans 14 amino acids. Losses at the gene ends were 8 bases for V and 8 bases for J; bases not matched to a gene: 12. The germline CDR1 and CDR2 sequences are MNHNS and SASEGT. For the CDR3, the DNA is TGTGCCAGCGCCGCACGGGGGAGGGCAGATGAGCAGTTCTTC. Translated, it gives CASAARGRADEQFF.

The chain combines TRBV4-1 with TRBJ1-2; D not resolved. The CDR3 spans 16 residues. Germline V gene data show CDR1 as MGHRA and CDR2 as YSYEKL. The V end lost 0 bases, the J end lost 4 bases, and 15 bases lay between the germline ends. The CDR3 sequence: CASSQEGPRHGYGYTF. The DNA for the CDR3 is TGCGCCAGCAGCCAAGAAGGCCCCAGGCACGGCTATGGCTACACCTTC.

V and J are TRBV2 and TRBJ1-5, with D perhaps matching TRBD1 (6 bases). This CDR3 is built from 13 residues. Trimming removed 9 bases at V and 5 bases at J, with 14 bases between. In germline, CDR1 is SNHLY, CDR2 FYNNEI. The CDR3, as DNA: TGTGCCAGTTTGGGGGGGCCGGATCAGCCCCAGCATTTT. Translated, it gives CASLGGPDQPQHF.

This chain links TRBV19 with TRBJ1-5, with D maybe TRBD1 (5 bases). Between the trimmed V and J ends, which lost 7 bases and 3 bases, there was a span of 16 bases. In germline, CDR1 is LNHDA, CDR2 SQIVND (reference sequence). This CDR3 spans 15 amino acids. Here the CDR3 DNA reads TGTGCCAGTAACAAGGGGAGGGCTTTCAATCAGCCCCAGCATTTT. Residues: CASNKGRAFNQPQHF.

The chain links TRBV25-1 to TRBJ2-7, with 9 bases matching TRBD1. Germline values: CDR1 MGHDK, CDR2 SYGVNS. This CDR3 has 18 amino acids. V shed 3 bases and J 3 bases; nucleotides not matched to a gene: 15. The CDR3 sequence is CASSEGGQGRGWGYEQYF. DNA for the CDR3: TGTGCCAGCAGTGAGGGGGGACAGGGTAGGGGTTGGGGCTACGAGCAGTACTTC.

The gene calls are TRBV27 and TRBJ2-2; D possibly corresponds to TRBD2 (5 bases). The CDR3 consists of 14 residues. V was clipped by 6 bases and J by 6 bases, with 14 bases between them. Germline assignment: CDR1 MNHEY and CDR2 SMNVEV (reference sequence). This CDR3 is CASSLGVGAGELFF. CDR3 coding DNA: TGTGCCAGCAGCCTGGGAGTGGGAGCCGGGGAGCTGTTTTTT.

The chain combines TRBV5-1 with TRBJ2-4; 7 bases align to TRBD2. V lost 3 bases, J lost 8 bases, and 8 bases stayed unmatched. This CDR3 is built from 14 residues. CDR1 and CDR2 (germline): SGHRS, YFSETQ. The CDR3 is CASSSRMGGDIQYF. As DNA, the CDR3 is TGCGCCAGCAGCTCGCGCATGGGAGGGGACATTCAGTACTTC. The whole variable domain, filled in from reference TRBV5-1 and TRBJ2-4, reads KAGVTQTPRYLIKTRGQQVTLSCSPISGHRSVSWYQQTPGQGLQFLFEYFSETQRNKGNFPGRFSGRQFSNSRSEMNVSTLELGDSALYLCASSSRMGGDIQYFGAGTRLSVL.

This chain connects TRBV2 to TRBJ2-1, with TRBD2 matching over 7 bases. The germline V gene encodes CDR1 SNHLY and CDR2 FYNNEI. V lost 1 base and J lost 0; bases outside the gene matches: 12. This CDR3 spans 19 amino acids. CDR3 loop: CASSEGGSGAHRSYNEQFF. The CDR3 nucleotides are TGTGCCAGCAGTGAAGGGGGGAGCGGGGCCCATCGCTCCTACAATGAGCAGTTCTTC.

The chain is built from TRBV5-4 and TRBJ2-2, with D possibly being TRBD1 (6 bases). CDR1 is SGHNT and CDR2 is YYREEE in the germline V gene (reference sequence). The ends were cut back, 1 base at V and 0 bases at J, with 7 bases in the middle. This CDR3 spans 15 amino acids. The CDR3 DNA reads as TGTGCCAGCAGCTTGACAGGGTCGAACACCGGGGAGCTGTTTTTT. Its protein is CASSLTGSNTGELFF.

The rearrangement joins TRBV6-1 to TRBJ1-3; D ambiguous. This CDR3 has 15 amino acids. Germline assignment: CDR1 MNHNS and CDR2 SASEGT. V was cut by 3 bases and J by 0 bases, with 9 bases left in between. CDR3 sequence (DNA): TGTGCCAGCAGTGAGTGGCAAATCTCTGGAAACACCATATATTTT. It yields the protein CASSEWQISGNTIYF.